These 23 T cell receptor beta chains share one sample of origin, sequenced in a study of human thymus T cells. Here immunoSEQ multiplex PCR was the method, and the copy in TCRdb shows in-frame clones only, minus some. The table records tens of thousands of clones, more than 85% of them present only once. The sample taken for sequencing was blood. All receptors derive from a girl less than two years old with a congenital heart defect but otherwise immunologically healthy.

This clone occurred once. The gene calls are TRBV18 and TRBJ1-5; D unclear. The V and J ends lost 5 bases and 3 bases respectively, with 8 bases between them. The CDR3 extends over 13 amino acids. Looked up from germline, CDR1 is KGHSH and CDR2 is LQKENI. CDR3 in DNA: TGTGCCAGCTCAAGGGAGTACAATCAGCCCCAGCATTTT. Its protein product is CASSREYNQPQHF.

The chain joins TRBV5-4 to TRBJ2-1, with TRBD2 matching 12 bases. Trimming took 4 bases from V and 10 from J; bases not matched to a gene: 6. Germline lookup yields CDR1 SGHNT and CDR2 YYREEE (reference sequence). This CDR3 comprises 14 residues. The DNA of the CDR3 is TGTGCCAGCAGCCCCAGGGGACTAGCGGGCGAGCAGTTCTTC. This sequence encodes CASSPRGLAGEQFF.

The chain joins TRBV7-2 to TRBJ2-7; D is possibly TRBD2 (6 bases). Germline assignment: CDR1 SGHTA and CDR2 FQGNSA. This CDR3 is built from 14 residues. V was shortened by 1 base and J by 2 bases, with 9 bases between the two germline ends. The CDR3 loop reads CASSLVGGPYEQYF. For the CDR3, the DNA is TGTGCCAGCAGCTTAGTCGGGGGTCCCTACGAGCAGTACTTC.

This clone was recorded once. The chain has TRBV5-1 and TRBJ1-1; TRBD1 agrees at 9 bases. The CDR3 is 16 residues long. V shed 4 bases and J 5 bases; nucleotides not matched to a gene: 12. Germline V lookup: CDR1 SGHRS, CDR2 YFSETQ. This CDR3 reads CASSPAGTGTVTEAFF. The CDR3 DNA reads as TGCGCCAGCAGCCCAGCCGGGACAGGGACCGTGACTGAAGCTTTCTTT.

This chain links TRBV5-1 with TRBJ2-3; 11 bases align to TRBD2. Germline CDR1 SGHRS, CDR2 YFSETQ. V was clipped by 1 base and J by 0 bases; unmatched bases: 10. The CDR3 loop spans 19 amino acids. In DNA form, the CDR3 reads TGCGCCAGCAGCTTGCCGGCCCTAGCGGGAGGTCCTAGCACAGATACGCAGTATTTT. As protein: CASSLPALAGGPSTDTQYF.

The chain couples TRBV7-9 to TRBJ2-1, with D possibly being TRBD2 (6 bases). Trimming shortened V by 5 bases and J by 0 bases, and 23 bases separated the two germline ends. The CDR3 is made up of 19 amino acids. Looked up from germline, CDR1 is SEHNR and CDR2 is FQNEAQ (reference sequence). The CDR3 here is CASSHGSRAWTSSYNEQFF. The DNA of the CDR3 is TGTGCCAGCAGCCACGGGAGTCGAGCGTGGACGAGCTCCTACAATGAGCAGTTCTTC. The full variable domain, its missing parts supplied by reference TRBV7-9 and TRBJ2-1, is DTGVSQNPRHKITKRGQNVTFRCDPISEHNRLYWYRQTLGQGPEFLTYFQNEAQLEKSRLLSDRFSAERPKGSFSTLEIQRTEQGDSAMYLCASSHGSRAWTSSYNEQFFGPGTRLTVL.

J is TRBJ1-4 and V is TRBV28; a weak D match, TRBD1 (6 bases). V was trimmed by 6 bases and J by 5 bases, leaving 13 bases between them. The CDR3 consists of 14 residues. CDR1 and CDR2 (germline): MDHEN, SYDVKM. The CDR3 nucleotides are TGTGCCAGCAGAAGAGGGGGAAGAAATGAAAAACTGTTTTTT. It translates to CASRRGGRNEKLFF.

DNA of the CDR3: TGTGCCAGCAGCGAAGCGTACTCCGGCTCTAGCGGATCCTACAATGAGCAGTTCTTC. It translates to CASSEAYSGSSGSYNEQFF. The rearrangement links TRBV14 to TRBJ2-1; the match to TRBD2 covers 7 bases. The V gene's germline CDR1 is SGHDN and CDR2 FVKESK. The CDR3 contains 19 residues. After removal of 5 bases from V and 1 base from J, the junction contained 17 bases not matched to a gene.

The rearrangement uses TRBV6-6 and TRBJ2-3; the match to TRBD2 covers 8 bases. CDR1 MNHNY and CDR2 SVGAGI come from the germline V gene (reference sequence). CDR3 length equals 16 residues. Trimming cost V 4 bases and J 3 bases; bases outside gene matches: 9. The CDR3 DNA sequence: TGTGCCAGCAGTTCTGTAACTAGCGGCAATACAGATACGCAGTATTTT. This codes for CASSSVTSGNTDTQYF.

This clone was seen a single time. The chain employs TRBV11-2 and TRBJ2-3; no reliable D call. The ends were cut back, 3 bases at V and 0 bases at J, with 7 bases in the middle. Germline CDR1 SGHAT, CDR2 FQNNGV. CDR3 length: 14 amino acids. The CDR3 DNA is TGTGCCAGCAGCTTCGATTCTAGCACAGATACGCAGTATTTT. It yields the protein CASSFDSSTDTQYF.

V usage is TRBV2 and J usage is TRBJ2-2; D gene ambiguous. CDR3 length: 15 amino acids. Per germline, CDR1 SNHLY and CDR2 FYNNEI. V was pared by 0 bases and J by 4 bases, with 9 bases between. The CDR3 here is CASSEAGTRTGELFF. CDR3 DNA: TGTGCCAGCAGTGAAGCGGGCACCCGCACCGGGGAGCTGTTTTTT.

With regard to this clone: The same CDR3 is also encoded by other DNA sequences in this sample. This chain joins TRBV5-1 and TRBJ2-4; 9 bases agree with TRBD1. The V and J ends lost 8 bases and 3 bases, in that order; junction bases with no gene match: 6. The CDR3 runs 14 residues. Germline CDR1 reads SGHRS; CDR2 reads YFSETQ. The CDR3 DNA follows: TGCGCCAGTAGCCAGGGACAGGGCAAAAACATTCAGTACTTC. Translation: CASSQGQGKNIQYF.

The DNA for the CDR3 is TGTGCCAGCTCACGGCGGGATTGGACAGATACGCAGTATTTT. Translated: CASSRRDWTDTQYF. This chain joins TRBV18 and TRBJ2-3; the D gene is possibly TRBD2 (6 bases). The V end lost 4 bases, the J end lost 3 bases, and 11 bases lay between the germline ends. Per germline, CDR1 KGHSH and CDR2 LQKENI. This CDR3 is built from 14 residues. Together with reference TRBV18 and TRBJ2-3, the CDR3 gives the full variable domain: NAGVMQNPRHLVRRRGQEARLRCSPMKGHSHVYWYRQLPEEGLKFMVYLQKENIIDESGMPKERFSAEFPKEGPSILRIQQVVRGDSAAYFCASSRRDWTDTQYFGPGTRLTVL.

This clone came up once. The rearrangement uses TRBV5-1 and TRBJ2-5; 7 bases line up with TRBD1. Germline-derived CDR1 and CDR2 are SGHRS and YFSETQ. V lost 5 bases, J lost 5 bases, and 12 bases stayed unmatched. The CDR3 contains 15 residues. In nucleotides, the CDR3 is TGCGCCAGCAGTCCCGCCGTACAGGGGATGGAGACCCAGTACTTC. Translated, it gives CASSPAVQGMETQYF.

The chain joins TRBV6-1 to TRBJ2-6, with a weak D call TRBD1 (5 bases). Trimming removed 5 bases from V and 2 bases from J, with 10 bases in between. The CDR3 has 15 amino acids. Per germline, CDR1 MNHNS and CDR2 SASEGT. The DNA for the CDR3 is TGTGCCAGCAGTCCCATGGGGCCTGGGGCCAACGTCCTGACTTTC. Translation gives CASSPMGPGANVLTF.

The rearrangement uses TRBV11-3 and TRBJ2-1; no firm D call. With 5 bases removed from V and 4 bases from J, the gap between germline ends came to 18 bases. The CDR3 consists of 16 residues. Germline CDR1 and CDR2: SGHNT and YENEEA. The CDR3, as DNA: TGTGCCAGCAGCGTTTCGTCGGAGTGGCTTTACAATGAGCAGTTCTTC. Amino acids: CASSVSSEWLYNEQFF.

V gene TRBV6-4 combines with J gene TRBJ2-1; D uncertain. This CDR3 spans 14 amino acids. The germline V gene has CDR1 MRHNA and CDR2 SNTAGT. V was pared by 4 bases and J by 13 bases, with 20 bases between. The CDR3 region has the DNA TGTGCCAGCAGTGCCCAGGCATTTAGCCCCATACAGTTCTTC. It codes for CASSAQAFSPIQFF.

The V call is TRBV29-1, the J call TRBJ2-5, with TRBD2 as a possible D gene (6 bases). The germline V gene encodes CDR1 SQVTM and CDR2 ANQGSEA. Trimming cost V 3 bases and J 0 bases, with 17 bases left between them. CDR3 size: 16 residues. CDR3 region: CSVERGWGEYQETQYF. The CDR3 region has the DNA TGCAGCGTTGAGAGGGGCTGGGGGGAGTACCAAGAGACCCAGTACTTC.

The rearrangement links TRBV19 to TRBJ2-3; 12 positions match TRBD2. Per the germline V gene, CDR1 is LNHDA and CDR2 is SQIVND (reference sequence). The V and J ends lost 4 bases and 5 bases, in that order; junction bases with no gene match: 4. The CDR3 length is 15 residues. CDR3 region: CASSTGLAGLDTQYF. For the CDR3, the DNA is TGTGCCAGTAGTACCGGACTAGCGGGATTAGATACGCAGTATTTT.

This sequence joins TRBV4-3 and TRBJ2-7, with 8 bases aligning to TRBD1. The germline V gene has CDR1 LGHNA and CDR2 YSLEER. CDR3 size: 15 residues. Losses at the gene ends were 3 bases for V and 3 bases for J; bases not matched to a gene: 7. In nucleotides, the CDR3 is TGCGCCAGCAGCCAGAGACAGGGGATCATCTACGAGCAGTACTTC. It yields the protein CASSQRQGIIYEQYF.

This rearrangement joins TRBV5-5 to TRBJ2-3, with TRBD1 matching 8 bases. V shed 2 bases and J 3 bases; nucleotides not matched to a gene: 2. This CDR3 spans 14 amino acids. CDR1 and CDR2 from the germline V gene are SGHKS and YYEKEE (reference sequence). The CDR3 nucleotides are TGTGCCAGCAGCTTAAGACAGGGGACAGATACGCAGTATTTT. This sequence encodes CASSLRQGTDTQYF.

The chain uses TRBV19 and TRBJ1-2; D not resolved. This CDR3 is 14 amino acids long. Trimming cost V 5 bases and J 1 base, with 11 bases left between them. The V gene's germline CDR1 is LNHDA and CDR2 SQIVND (reference sequence). CDR3 DNA sequence: TGTGCCAGTAGTCCCCGTGGAGATAACTATGGCTACACCTTC. Protein product: CASSPRGDNYGYTF.

The rearrangement uses TRBV2 and TRBJ1-5, with D unresolved. Deletions cut 5 bases from V and 0 bases from J, with 8 bases between. Germline V gene lookup returns CDR1 SNHLY and CDR2 FYNNEI. The CDR3 loop spans 14 amino acids. CDR3 amino acids: CASSFGYSNQPQHF. CDR3 in DNA: TGTGCCAGCAGTTTTGGGTATAGCAATCAGCCCCAGCATTTT. Full variable domain (remainder filled in from reference TRBV2 and TRBJ1-5): EPEVTQTPSHQVTQMGQEVILRCVPISNHLYFYWYRQILGQKVEFLVSFYNNEISEKSEIFDDQFSVERPDGSNFTLKIRSTKLEDSAMYFCASSFGYSNQPQHFGDGTRLSIL.